Shown below are 28 T cell receptor beta chains from a single sample sequenced in a study of PD-L1 blockade in urothelial cancer. The data were produced by immunoSEQ multiplex PCR, yet TCRdb's version contains in-frame clones alone and is incomplete. The sample records 75,000 to 95,000 clones, 85% being singletons. Time point given: pretreatment peripheral blood. This specimen was PBMCs, taken around atezolizumab (anti-PD-L1) treatment. The receptors shown here come from a middle-aged man with urothelial cancer.

The chain carries TRBV7-2 and TRBJ1-2, with a tentative D call TRBD1 (5 bases). This CDR3 is 15 amino acids long. CDR1 SGHTA and CDR2 FQGNSA come from the germline V gene. V dropped 4 bases and J dropped 1 base, with 13 bases sitting between them. The CDR3, as DNA: TGTGCCAGCAGCTCGTACGGGGGGAGTAACTATGGCTACACCTTC. Its protein product is CASSSYGGSNYGYTF.

This clone turned up a few times. The J gene is TRBJ2-1, the V gene TRBV7-3, with D perhaps TRBD2 (6 bases). The length of the CDR3 is 15 residues. With 4 bases removed from V and 7 bases from J, the gap between germline ends came to 17 bases. The germline CDR1 and CDR2 sequences are SGHTA and FQGTGA. Here the CDR3 reads CASSSVGGNLNEQFF. The CDR3 nucleotides read TGTGCCAGCAGCTCCGTTGGAGGGAACTTGAATGAGCAGTTCTTC.

This sequence joins TRBV9 and TRBJ2-5, with 7 bases that match TRBD2. V dropped 0 bases and J dropped 4; count of bases not matched to a gene: 3. Germline CDR1 and CDR2: SGDLS and YYNGEE. The CDR3 loop spans 14 amino acids. The CDR3 here is CASSVVGGRETQYF. CDR3 nucleotide sequence: TGTGCCAGCAGCGTAGTGGGGGGGAGAGAGACCCAGTACTTC.

This rearrangement joins TRBV28 to TRBJ1-5, with D perhaps matching TRBD1 (5 bases). Trimming removed 11 bases at V and 1 base at J, with 9 bases between. This CDR3 contains 12 residues. CDR1 is MDHEN and CDR2 is SYDVKM in the germline V gene. In DNA, the CDR3 is TGTGCCTCACGGGGGAGCAATCAGCCCCAGCATTTT. It translates to CASRGSNQPQHF. Full variable domain (rest looked up from reference TRBV28 and TRBJ1-5): DVKVTQSSRYLVKRTGEKVFLECVQDMDHENMFWYRQDPGLGLRLIYFSYDVKMKEKGDIPEGYSVSREKKERFSLILESASTNQTSMYLCASRGSNQPQHFGDGTRLSIL.

The genes are TRBV5-1 and TRBJ2-2; TRBD2 matches 7 bases. This CDR3 has 16 residues. Germline V gene data show CDR1 as SGHRS and CDR2 as YFSETQ. The trim removed 4 bases at V and 2 bases at J, leaving 8 bases unmatched. CDR3 sequence: CASSPEAGINTGELFF. Here the CDR3 DNA reads TGCGCCAGCAGCCCGGAAGCGGGAATTAACACCGGGGAGCTGTTTTTT. The variable domain in full, completed from reference TRBV5-1 and TRBJ2-2, reads KAGVTQTPRYLIKTRGQQVTLSCSPISGHRSVSWYQQTPGQGLQFLFEYFSETQRNKGNFPGRFSGRQFSNSRSEMNVSTLELGDSALYLCASSPEAGINTGELFFGEGSRLTVL.

The chain carries TRBV28 and TRBJ1-1; 10 bases fit TRBD1. This CDR3 is built from 14 residues. V was clipped by 8 bases and J by 5 bases; unmatched bases: 8. The germline gives CDR1 MDHEN, CDR2 SYDVKM. The CDR3: CASWTDRGLTEAFF. The CDR3 coding sequence is TGTGCCAGCTGGACCGACAGGGGGCTGACTGAAGCTTTCTTT.

The rearrangement links TRBV6-1 to TRBJ1-4; D remains ambiguous. V shed 6 bases and J shed 3 bases, with 5 bases lying between them. CDR3 length: 12 residues. CDR1 is MNHNS, CDR2 SASEGT, per germline. The CDR3, as DNA: TGTGCCAGCAGCCCAGCTAATGAAAAACTGTTTTTT. It yields the protein CASSPANEKLFF.

This chain uses TRBV2 with TRBJ2-1; 13 bases align to TRBD2. The germline CDR1 and CDR2 sequences are SNHLY and FYNNEI. The V segment lost 2 bases and the J segment 10 bases; nucleotides outside the gene matches: 14. This CDR3 has 18 amino acids. The CDR3 sequence: CASSESLGTSGRAREQFF. CDR3 DNA sequence: TGTGCCAGCAGTGAAAGTTTGGGTACTAGCGGGAGGGCAAGGGAGCAGTTCTTC.

The chain carries TRBV4-1 and TRBJ1-5, with TRBD1 matching 7 bases. Germline V lookup: CDR1 MGHRA, CDR2 YSYEKL. The CDR3 is 15 residues long. V was clipped by 1 base and J by 8 bases; unmatched bases: 8. The CDR3 is CASSQVDRAGKPQHF. The DNA of the CDR3 is TGCGCCAGCAGCCAAGTCGACAGGGCGGGTAAGCCCCAGCATTTT.

The rearrangement joins TRBV6-5 to TRBJ2-2; no firm D call. Trimming left V 5 bases short and J 2 bases short, with 3 bases between. The CDR3 runs 12 residues. Per germline, CDR1 MNHEY and CDR2 SVGAGI. The CDR3 DNA reads as TGTGCCAGCAGTCTAAACACCGGGGAGCTGTTTTTT. Its protein is CASSLNTGELFF.

In its sample, this clone was seen a few times. V gene TRBV2 combines with J gene TRBJ2-1; 10 bases align to TRBD2. In germline, CDR1 is SNHLY, CDR2 FYNNEI. This CDR3 comprises 14 residues. The ends lost 7 bases at V and 7 bases at J; junction bases unmatched: 7. The chain's CDR3 is CASKKTSGRNEQFF. For the CDR3, the DNA is TGTGCCAGCAAGAAGACTAGCGGGCGGAATGAGCAGTTCTTC.

The chain recombines TRBV11-3 with TRBJ2-7; 9 nucleotides line up with TRBD2. CDR1 is SGHNT, CDR2 YENEEA, per germline. V dropped 1 base and J dropped 7; count of bases not matched to a gene: 11. The CDR3 runs to 16 residues. This chain's CDR3 is CASSLGLLAGEGEQYF. CDR3 sequence (DNA): TGTGCCAGCAGCTTAGGATTGTTAGCGGGAGAAGGAGAGCAGTACTTC.

The CDR3 protein is CASSRQGGGYEQYF. Here the CDR3 DNA reads TGTGCCAGCAGCCGACAGGGTGGAGGCTACGAGCAGTACTTC. The chain uses TRBV7-2 and TRBJ2-7, with 7 positions matching TRBD1. J gave up 3 bases and V 5 bases, and 7 bases lay outside the gene matches. The CDR3 contains 14 residues. Germline V gene data show CDR1 as SGHTA and CDR2 as FQGNSA.

This clone was seen more than once but under ten times. The chain recombines TRBV5-5 with TRBJ2-5; 7 bases align to TRBD1. V shed 1 base and J 2 bases; nucleotides not matched to a gene: 2. The germline V gene has CDR1 SGHKS and CDR2 YYEKEE (reference sequence). The CDR3 runs 14 residues. This chain's CDR3 is CASSLRDRQETQYF. The CDR3 bases are TGTGCCAGCAGCTTGCGGGACAGACAAGAGACCCAGTACTTC.

The chain couples TRBV14 to TRBJ2-1; D is perhaps TRBD1 (5 bases). V gave up 0 bases and J gave up 10 bases, with 13 bases separating them. This CDR3 comprises 14 residues. The V gene's germline CDR1 is SGHDN and CDR2 FVKESK. The CDR3 sequence: CASSQDLQGYEQFF. In DNA, the CDR3 is TGTGCCAGCAGCCAAGATTTGCAGGGATACGAGCAGTTCTTC.

The chain combines TRBV28 with TRBJ2-1, with 8 bases matching TRBD1. This CDR3 has 15 residues. V lost 7 bases to trimming and J lost 0 bases; unmatched junction nucleotides: 5. Germline V gene lookup returns CDR1 MDHEN and CDR2 SYDVKM. The CDR3 is CASISGGRSYNEQFF. CDR3 sequence (DNA): TGTGCCAGCATATCAGGGGGCCGCTCCTACAATGAGCAGTTCTTC.

This rearrangement joins TRBV5-5 to TRBJ1-4; weak D call: TRBD1 (6 bases). Germline V CDR1 and CDR2: SGHKS, YYEKEE (reference sequence). The CDR3 is made up of 17 amino acids. Trimming removed 2 bases from V and 7 bases from J, with 21 bases in between. CDR3 sequence: CASSFGTGSSSGEKLFF. For the CDR3, the DNA is TGTGCCAGCAGCTTCGGTACAGGGTCTTCCTCAGGTGAAAAACTGTTTTTT.

The J gene is TRBJ1-5, the V gene TRBV6-6; D ambiguous. There are 13 residues in the CDR3. The V gene lost 9 bases and the J gene lost 6 bases, with 15 bases spanning the gap. CDR1 and CDR2 from the germline V gene are MNHNY and SVGAGI (reference sequence). As DNA, the CDR3 is TGTGCCAGTGTTACTACGGTCGGTCAGCCCCAGCATTTT. Its translation is CASVTTVGQPQHF.

This chain uses TRBV19 with TRBJ1-2; 7 bases map to TRBD1. Germline values: CDR1 LNHDA, CDR2 SQIVND (reference sequence). CDR3 size: 14 residues. V was pared by 9 bases and J by 1 base, with 8 bases of the junction left unmatched. The CDR3 spells CASGGDSLNYGYTF. In nucleotides, the CDR3 is TGTGCCAGCGGGGGGGACAGCCTTAACTATGGCTACACCTTC.

The chain employs TRBV15 and TRBJ1-1; D is uncertain. V was pared by 2 bases and J by 3 bases, with 10 bases between. Germline values: CDR1 LNHNV, CDR2 YYDKDF (reference sequence). CDR3 length: 14 residues. CDR3 amino acids: CATSRYRRDTEAFF. CDR3 in DNA: TGTGCCACCAGCAGATACCGGAGGGACACTGAAGCTTTCTTT.

The rearrangement links TRBV28 to TRBJ2-7; D is possibly TRBD1 (6 bases). CDR3 length equals 14 residues. The ends were cut back, 3 bases at V and 6 bases at J, with 15 bases in the middle. Germline V gene lookup returns CDR1 MDHEN and CDR2 SYDVKM. CDR3 nucleotide sequence: TGTGCCAGCAGTTTTGCAGGGGTCCCCGGCGAGCAGTACTTC. Protein: CASSFAGVPGEQYF.

The chain is built from TRBV6-5 and TRBJ2-5; 11 bases are shared with TRBD2. The CDR3 is made up of 16 amino acids. Germline CDR1 MNHEY, CDR2 SVGAGI. J was trimmed by 2 bases and V by 4 bases; bases with no gene match: 6. The CDR3 region is CASSFGLAGSQETQYF. The CDR3, as DNA: TGTGCCAGCAGTTTCGGACTAGCGGGTTCACAAGAGACCCAGTACTTC.

This chain joins TRBV19 and TRBJ1-1; D is possibly TRBD1 (6 bases). Germline assignment: CDR1 LNHDA and CDR2 SQIVND (reference sequence). The CDR3 is 12 residues long. Trimming took 7 bases from V and 5 from J, leaving 11 bases between them. This chain's CDR3 is CASKEGGTEAFF. The CDR3 nucleotides are TGTGCCAGTAAGGAAGGGGGTACTGAAGCTTTCTTT. Variable domain in full (rest from reference TRBV19 and TRBJ1-1): DGGITQSPKYLFRKEGQNVTLSCEQNLNHDAMYWYRQDPGQGLRLIYYSQIVNDFQKGDIAEGYSVSREKKESFPLTVTSAQKNPTAFYLCASKEGGTEAFFGQGTRLTVV.

The chain recombines TRBV11-3 with TRBJ2-1; 8 bases align to TRBD2. Germline CDR1 is SGHNT and CDR2 is YENEEA. Trimming at V came to 6 bases and at J to 6 bases, leaving 4 bases not matched to a gene. This CDR3 has 13 residues. The CDR3 region has the DNA TGTGCCAGCAGGTCCGGGACTAGCAATGAGCAGTTCTTC. It translates to CASRSGTSNEQFF.

The chain recombines TRBV19 with TRBJ2-7; TRBD1 might be the D (6 bases). The CDR3 runs to 13 residues. Trimming shortened V by 3 bases and J by 3 bases, and 9 bases separated the two germline ends. The germline CDR1 and CDR2 sequences are LNHDA and SQIVND (reference sequence). The CDR3 nucleotides read TGTGCCAGTAGTATTGGGACAATCTACGAGCAGTACTTC. Residues: CASSIGTIYEQYF.

This clone was counted at least ten times. This chain links TRBV19 with TRBJ1-1; no definite D call. Germline V gene lookup returns CDR1 LNHDA and CDR2 SQIVND (reference sequence). The V end was cut by 3 bases, the J end by 4 bases, with 6 bases between. The CDR3 runs to 12 residues. CDR3 bases: TGTGCCAGTAGTATCGCGGGCACTGAAGCTTTCTTT. Translated, it gives CASSIAGTEAFF.

This clone was picked up one time. The rearrangement uses TRBV9 and TRBJ2-3; 10 bases align to TRBD1. The V and J ends lost 2 bases and 4 bases, in that order; junction bases with no gene match: 10. CDR1 SGDLS and CDR2 YYNGEE come from the germline V gene. This CDR3 is 17 amino acids long. The CDR3: CASSVGGGQGWADTQYF. DNA of the CDR3: TGTGCCAGCAGCGTCGGGGGGGGACAGGGGTGGGCAGATACGCAGTATTTT.

The chain links TRBV6-5 to TRBJ1-2, with D possibly being TRBD1 (5 bases). Germline V CDR1 and CDR2: MNHEY, SVGAGI. This CDR3 contains 13 residues. Trimming took 7 bases from V and 5 from J, leaving 14 bases between them. This chain's CDR3 is CASIGGVRYGYTF. The DNA for the CDR3 is TGTGCCAGCATTGGGGGGGTTCGGTATGGCTACACCTTC.